These 31 T cell receptor beta chains were sequenced from one sample in a study of blood T cells in healthy people across ages. Using a J-beta primer mix together with a sample-barcoded 5' primer, a second PCR was run for roughly 6 to 11 cycles. TCRdb passed the 5' RACE reads through MiXCR, listing each CDR3 protein once. This table holds around 1,900,000 distinct CDR3 sequences, about two fifths found once. Sample: blood. The receptor set was obtained from a human donor in good health.

This chain connects TRBV12-3 or TRBV12-4 to TRBJ2-3; D perhaps matches TRBD2 (6 bases). Trimming left V 8 bases short and J 5 bases short, with 14 bases between. CDR3 length: 13 amino acids. In nucleotides, the CDR3 is TGTGCCAGCCTAGGAGGGGCTAAAGATACGCAGTATTTT. Residues: CASLGGAKDTQYF.

The gene calls are TRBV7-2 and TRBJ1-2; possible D gene TRBD1, 6 bases. CDR1 SGHTA and CDR2 FQGNSA come from the germline V gene. This CDR3 is built from 15 residues. Trimming took off 1 base at V and 1 base at J, with 10 bases between the two ends. CDR3 region: CASSLEGTSNYGYTF. The CDR3 nucleotides read TGTGCCAGCAGCTTAGAGGGGACAAGTAACTATGGCTACACCTTC.

The chain uses TRBV6-2 or TRBV6-3 and TRBJ1-5; D gene unclear. Trimming shortened V by 0 bases and J by 0 bases, and 9 bases separated the two germline ends. The CDR3 has 16 residues. Looked up from germline, CDR1 is MNHEY and CDR2 is SVGEGT. CDR3 sequence: CASSYSDGYSNQPQHF. CDR3 bases: TGTGCCAGCAGTTACTCGGACGGTTATAGCAATCAGCCCCAGCATTTT.

V is TRBV21-1 and J is TRBJ2-7. TRBV21-1 is shown as a pseudogene. The CDR3 spans 11 residues. The CDR3 reads CAGSNCSEQYF. CDR3 in DNA: TGTGCCGGCAGTAATTGCTCCGAGCAGTACTTC.

The chain employs TRBV27 and TRBJ1-1, with D perhaps TRBD1 (6 bases). This CDR3 is built from 16 residues. Germline V gene lookup returns CDR1 MNHEY and CDR2 SMNVEV (reference sequence). Trimming took 4 bases from V and 4 from J, leaving 19 bases between them. The CDR3 here is CASSSYLQGRGTEAFF. The DNA of the CDR3 is TGTGCCAGCAGTTCGTATTTACAGGGTAGGGGCACTGAAGCTTTCTTT.

In this sample, this clonotype turned up a few times. This chain joins TRBV7-2 and TRBJ2-3; 7 bases are shared with TRBD2. The CDR3 runs to 17 residues. V shed 7 bases, J shed 0 bases, and the junction held 13 bases outside the gene matches. The germline V gene has CDR1 SGHTA and CDR2 FQGNSA. CDR3 bases: TGTGCCAGCAACTACCCGGGGGGATTATCTAGCACAGATACGCAGTATTTT. This sequence encodes CASNYPGGLSSTDTQYF.

V and J are TRBV29-1 and TRBJ2-5, with D possibly called TRBD1 or TRBD2 (5 bases each). The germline V gene encodes CDR1 SQVTM and CDR2 ANQGSEA. Trimming shortened V by 4 bases and J by 2 bases, and 20 bases separated the two germline ends. This CDR3 region has 16 residues. CDR3 region: CSVGGRDSSVQETQYF. In nucleotides, the CDR3 is TGCAGCGTTGGGGGGAGAGACAGCAGTGTTCAAGAGACCCAGTACTTC.

There are a few counts of this clonotype. The rearrangement joins TRBV14 to TRBJ1-5, with 7 positions matching TRBD1. V lost 3 bases, J lost 2 bases, and 4 bases stayed unmatched. The CDR3 is 15 amino acids. In germline, CDR1 is SGHDN, CDR2 FVKESK. CDR3 bases: TGTGCCAGCAGCCAGGGACAGTCGGGCAATCAGCCCCAGCATTTT. Its translation: CASSQGQSGNQPQHF.

Regarding this clonotype: The junction differs from germline at one of its ends, possibly a read error. The chain recombines TRBV5-5 with TRBJ2-1; D might be TRBD2 (6 bases). This CDR3 is 15 amino acids long. CDR1 SGHKS and CDR2 YYEKEE come from the germline V gene (reference sequence). The CDR3 DNA follows: TGTGCCGGCAGCTTTCGTGGGGGGTCCTACAATGAGCAGTTCTTC. Its translation: CAGSFRGGSYNEQFF. The variable domain in full, completed from reference TRBV5-5 and TRBJ2-1, reads DAGVTQSPTHLIKTRGQQVTLRCSPISGHKSVSWYQQVLGQGPQFIFQYYEKEERGRGNFPDRFSARQFPNYSSELNVNALLLGDSALYLCAGSFRGGSYNEQFFGPGTRLTVL.

The chain employs TRBV7-2 and TRBJ2-3, with unresolved D. The CDR3 covers 14 residues. The V end was cut by 2 bases, the J end by 1 base, with 7 bases between. CDR1 is SGHTA and CDR2 is FQGNSA in the germline V gene. CDR3 bases: TGTGCCAGCAGCTTAATAGGCTGCACAGATACGCAGTATTTT. This gives the protein CASSLIGCTDTQYF.

CDR3 sequence reads: CASSSLLTGRYEQYF. The CDR3, as DNA: TGTGCCAGCAGTTCCCTGTTGACAGGAAGATACGAGCAGTACTTC. The chain joins TRBV28 to TRBJ2-7, with a weak D call TRBD1 (6 bases). V lost 4 bases, J lost 4 bases, and 17 bases lay in between. CDR1 is MDHEN, CDR2 SYDVKM, per germline. This CDR3 comprises 15 residues.

As concerns this clonotype: One junction end disagrees with the germline gene, perhaps due to a read error. The chain has TRBV20-1 and TRBJ2-6; a possible D gene is TRBD1 (6 bases). Germline-derived CDR1 and CDR2 are DFQATT and SNEGSKA (reference sequence). There are 14 residues in the CDR3. The chain's CDR3 is CSATRVAGANVPTF. The CDR3 DNA follows: TGCAGTGCTACAAGGGTAGCAGGGGCCAACGTCCCGACTTTC.

The V gene is TRBV5-1, the J gene TRBJ2-1, with TRBD2 identical over 7 bases. Per the germline V gene, CDR1 is SGHRS and CDR2 is YFSETQ. The CDR3 has 15 residues. Germline trimming cut 3 bases from V and 6 bases from J; bases unmatched to any gene: 9. The CDR3 sequence: CASSWGRTSVNEQFF. The CDR3, as DNA: TGCGCCAGCAGCTGGGGGAGGACTAGTGTCAATGAGCAGTTCTTC.

The chain joins TRBV7-9 to TRBJ1-4; D is undetermined. Trimming pared 7 bases from V and 4 bases from J, leaving 16 bases between. From germline, CDR1 is SEHNR and CDR2 FQNEAQ (reference sequence). There are 15 residues in the CDR3. The CDR3 loop is CASTPNGVVNEKLFF. CDR3 in DNA: TGTGCCAGCACCCCTAACGGCGTTGTTAATGAAAAACTGTTTTTT.

This clonotype was found a few times. The V gene is TRBV6-5, the J gene TRBJ1-2; no clear D gene. The CDR3 consists of 14 residues. V was cut by 2 bases and J by 4 bases, with 11 bases left in between. The germline gives CDR1 MNHEY, CDR2 SVGAGI. This CDR3 reads CASSYGSVPYGYTF. In DNA form, the CDR3 reads TGTGCCAGCAGTTACGGTTCAGTCCCCTATGGCTACACCTTC.

The chain employs TRBV7-2 and TRBJ1-1; D remains unclear. The CDR3 covers 14 residues. V was cut by 3 bases and J by 4 bases, with 12 bases left in between. The germline gives CDR1 SGHTA, CDR2 FQGNSA. CDR3 sequence reads: CASSFRKEPTEAFF. DNA for the CDR3: TGTGCCAGCAGCTTTCGTAAAGAACCCACTGAAGCTTTCTTT.

The chain carries TRBV29-1 and TRBJ1-2; D not resolved. CDR1 and CDR2 (germline): SQVTM, ANQGSEA. CDR3 length: 10 amino acids. CDR3 in DNA: TGCACGGACTATCCCTATGGCTACACCTTC. Translation: CTDYPYGYTF.

This clonotype was seen only a few times. V and J are TRBV20-1 and TRBJ1-2; tentatively, D is TRBD1 (6 bases). The CDR3 consists of 13 residues. The V gene lost 3 bases and the J gene lost 5 bases, with 13 bases spanning the gap. The germline V gene has CDR1 DFQATT and CDR2 SNEGSKA (reference sequence). In DNA, the CDR3 is TGCAGTGCTAGTATTACAGGGTTATATGGCTACACCTTC. It yields the protein CSASITGLYGYTF.

The chain has TRBV9 and TRBJ1-2, with 8 bases fitting TRBD1. The CDR3 is 14 residues long. Trimming cost V 2 bases and J 4 bases; bases outside gene matches: 4. The germline V gene has CDR1 SGDLS and CDR2 YYNGEE. The CDR3 protein is CASSVGTGSYGYTF. The DNA for the CDR3 is TGTGCCAGCAGCGTTGGGACAGGTAGCTATGGCTACACCTTC.

This chain joins TRBV24-1 and TRBJ2-3; D unclear. V shed 5 bases and J shed 2 bases, with 4 bases lying between them. This CDR3 region has 12 residues. The germline gives CDR1 KGHDR, CDR2 SFDVKD. The CDR3: CATSATTDTQYF. The CDR3 DNA follows: TGTGCCACCAGTGCTACCACAGATACGCAGTATTTT.

The CDR3 nucleotides are TGTGCCAGCGGGAGGACAGGGGGCGGTAAAAATGAGCAGTTCTTC. As protein: CASGRTGGGKNEQFF. The chain carries TRBV5-4 and TRBJ2-1; TRBD1 matches 11 bases. Germline CDR1 is SGHNT and CDR2 is YYREEE (reference sequence). This CDR3 is 15 amino acids long. Trimming cost V 7 bases and J 7 bases; bases outside gene matches: 10. The complete variable domain, with remaining parts taken from reference TRBV5-4 and TRBJ2-1, reads ETGVTQSPTHLIKTRGQQVTLRCSSQSGHNTVSWYQQALGQGPQFIFQYYREEENGRGNFPPRFSGLQFPNYSSELNVNALELDDSALYLCASGRTGGGKNEQFFGPGTRLTVL.

The rearrangement joins TRBV11-3 to TRBJ2-1, with D possibly matching TRBD2 (7 bases). Trimming pared 2 bases from V and 4 bases from J, leaving 15 bases between. The CDR3 is 16 amino acids. Germline CDR1 SGHNT, CDR2 YENEEA. The CDR3 loop reads CASSLKAGARYNEQFF. The CDR3 DNA is TGTGCCAGCAGCTTAAAGGCGGGGGCAAGGTACAATGAGCAGTTCTTC. The complete variable domain, with remaining parts taken from reference TRBV11-3 and TRBJ2-1, reads EAGVVQSPRYKIIEKKQPVAFWCNPISGHNTLYWYLQNLGQGPELLIRYENEEAVDDSQLPKDRFSAERLKGVDSTLKIQPAELGDSAVYLCASSLKAGARYNEQFFGPGTRLTVL.

The CDR3 DNA reads as TGTGCCAGCAGTATCATGACAGGGGGTGGATACAATGAGCAGTTCTTC. Translating it yields CASSIMTGGGYNEQFF. This sequence joins TRBV6-5 and TRBJ2-1, with TRBD1 matching over 9 bases. This CDR3 region has 16 residues. The V and J ends lost 5 bases and 4 bases, in that order; junction bases with no gene match: 9. Germline CDR1 MNHEY, CDR2 SVGAGI.

The chain links TRBV6-5 to TRBJ2-5; weak D call: TRBD1 (7 bases). The end of the DNA is better explained by TRBJ2-7, so the J call may be wrong. Germline assignment: CDR1 MNHEY and CDR2 SVGAGI. There are 15 residues in the CDR3. This chain's CDR3 is CASSYSPGGRYEQYF. The DNA for the CDR3 is TGTGCCAGCAGTTACTCCCCAGGGGGGAGGTACGAGCAGTACTTC.

This clonotype was counted a few times. The chain employs TRBV7-9 and TRBJ1-5, with a weak D call TRBD1 (6 bases). CDR3 size: 14 residues. Germline loops: CDR1 SEHNR, CDR2 FQNEAQ (reference sequence). V was trimmed by 5 bases and J by 11 bases, leaving 19 bases between them. The CDR3 DNA is TGTGCCAGCAGCCAGGAGGGGGGGACGGGCACCCAGCATTTT. Translating it yields CASSQEGGTGTQHF.

Worth noting for this clonotype: One end of the junction does not line up with germline, which may come from a read error. The V and J genes are TRBV7-2 and TRBJ2-3; 7 nucleotides align to TRBD2. Germline CDR1 reads SGHTA; CDR2 reads FQGNSA. The CDR3 spans 16 residues. The chain's CDR3 is CANSLIGLDDTDTQYF. The CDR3 nucleotides read TGTGCCAACAGCTTGATTGGACTAGACGACACAGATACGCAGTATTTT. Filled out from reference TRBV7-2 and TRBJ2-3, the complete variable domain reads GAGVSQSPSNKVTEKGKDVELRCDPISGHTALYWYRQSLGQGLEFLIYFQGNSAPDKSGLPSDRFSAERTGGSVSTLTIQRTQQEDSAVYLCANSLIGLDDTDTQYFGPGTRLTVL.

This clonotype showed up just a few times. The chain uses TRBV20-1 and TRBJ1-6; TRBD1 might be the D (5 bases). The ends were cut back, 3 bases at V and 7 bases at J, with 10 bases in the middle. Germline V gene sequence: CDR1 DFQATT, CDR2 SNEGSKA (reference sequence). The CDR3 contains 13 residues. The CDR3 nucleotides read TGCAGTGCTAGCAGGGATGGGAATTCACCCCTCCACTTT. Encoded protein: CSASRDGNSPLHF.

The chain is built from TRBV20-1 and TRBJ1-1; D remains unclear. The CDR3 sequence is 14 residues long. Germline V lookup: CDR1 DFQATT, CDR2 SNEGSKA (reference sequence). The ends were cut back, 6 bases at V and 3 bases at J, with 17 bases in the middle. CDR3 in DNA: TGCAGTGCGGCCGGTTTCCGCCGGGACACTGAAGCTTTCTTT. Translation: CSAAGFRRDTEAFF.

The chain links TRBV9 to TRBJ2-1, with 7 bases that match TRBD1. The CDR3 is 18 amino acids. Germline V gives CDR1 SGDLS, CDR2 YYNGEE. The junction had 13 bases not matched to a gene; V was cut back by 3 bases and J by 1 base. The CDR3: CASSDRQGKRESYNEQFF. DNA of the CDR3: TGTGCCAGCAGCGACCGACAGGGCAAAAGGGAGTCCTACAATGAGCAGTTCTTC.

This clonotype was seen a few times. The chain employs TRBV7-6 and TRBJ2-1, with 8 bases aligning to TRBD1. CDR1 SGHVS and CDR2 FNYEAQ come from the germline V gene. The junction had 7 bases not matched to a gene; V was cut back by 4 bases and J by 5 bases. The CDR3 contains 15 residues. CDR3 bases: TGTGCCAGCAGCTCCGGACAGGGCGAACACAATGAGCAGTTCTTC. It encodes CASSSGQGEHNEQFF.

V and J are TRBV5-4 and TRBJ1-2; 10 nucleotides match TRBD1. Germline V lookup: CDR1 SGHNT, CDR2 YYREEE (reference sequence). CDR3 length: 15 residues. V shed 5 bases, J shed 3 bases, and the junction held 7 bases outside the gene matches. This CDR3 is CASRGTGTGDYGYTF. The CDR3 nucleotides read TGTGCCAGCAGGGGGACCGGGACAGGGGACTATGGCTACACCTTC.